These 4 T cell receptor beta chains were all obtained from the same sample, sequenced in a study of blood T cells in healthy people across ages (dated by TCRdb to about 2015). The protocol used for the library was 5' RACE. Sequencing instrument: Illumina HiSeq 2500. A second roughly 7 to 11 cycle PCR used a sample-barcoded 5' primer and a J-beta primer mix. The raw public data were reprocessed by TCRdb itself: fastp quality trimming at Q25, MiXCR clonotype calling, in-frame beta chains only. Rows are unified per CDR3 protein, each entry keeping the most common DNA and genes. The sample includes roughly 900,000 distinct CDR3 sequences, with around 48% observed a single time. Around 15% of the sample is held by the ten biggest clonotypes. Sequencing used blood. Source of these receptors: a man between 25 and 39 years old in good health.

This clonotype has a handful of counts. V is TRBV12-3 or TRBV12-4 and J is TRBJ2-7; TRBD1 agrees at 9 bases. The CDR3 extends over 15 amino acids. V trimming: 3 bases; J trimming: 5 bases; junction bases outside the gene matches: 8. In DNA, the CDR3 is TGTGCCAGCAGTTTTCGAGGACAGGGGTCTCACGAGCAGTACTTC. It encodes CASSFRGQGSHEQYF.

The chain joins TRBV15 to TRBJ1-4, with 8 positions matching TRBD1. Looked up from germline, CDR1 is LNHNV and CDR2 is YYDKDF (reference sequence). V dropped 4 bases and J dropped 7; count of bases not matched to a gene: 2. The CDR3 consists of 13 residues. As DNA, the CDR3 is TGTGCCACCAGCATTGGACAGGGTGAAAAACTGTTTTTT. It specifies CATSIGQGEKLFF.

The chain couples TRBV18 to TRBJ2-3; no firm D call. Trimming cost V 0 bases and J 4 bases, with 5 bases left between them. Germline assignment: CDR1 KGHSH and CDR2 LQKENI. CDR3 length: 13 amino acids. CDR3: CASSPPGPDTQYF. CDR3 bases: TGTGCCAGCTCACCACCGGGTCCAGATACGCAGTATTTT.

The chain links TRBV29-1 to TRBJ1-2, with 9 bases lining up with TRBD1. This CDR3 contains 15 residues. With V trimmed by 7 bases and J by 2 bases, 11 bases remained unmatched. Germline assignment: CDR1 SQVTM and CDR2 ANQGSEA. The DNA of the CDR3 is TGCAGCGCGGGGGGGGGACAGGGCCTAAACTATGGCTACACCTTC. As protein: CSAGGGQGLNYGYTF. The full variable domain, with the rest looked up from reference TRBV29-1 and TRBJ1-2, is SAVISQKPSRDICQRGTSLTIQCQVDSQVTMMFWYRQQPGQSLTLIATANQGSEATYESGFVIDKFPISRPNLTFSTLTVSNMSPEDSSIYLCSAGGGQGLNYGYTFGSGTRLTVV.